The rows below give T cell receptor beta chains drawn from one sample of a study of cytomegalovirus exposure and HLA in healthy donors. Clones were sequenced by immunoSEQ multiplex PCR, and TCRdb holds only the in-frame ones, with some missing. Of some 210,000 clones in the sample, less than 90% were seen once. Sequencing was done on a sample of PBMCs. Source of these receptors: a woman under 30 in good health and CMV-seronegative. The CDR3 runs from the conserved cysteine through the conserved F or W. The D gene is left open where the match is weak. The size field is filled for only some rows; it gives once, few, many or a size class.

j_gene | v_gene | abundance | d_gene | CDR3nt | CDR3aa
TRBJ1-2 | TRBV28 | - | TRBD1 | TGTGCCAGCAGCTCCACTCGACAGGGCGGGTTGGATGGCTACACCTTC | CASSSTRQGGLDGYTF
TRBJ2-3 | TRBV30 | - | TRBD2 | TGTGCCTGGAGAGCTAGCGGGGGGCTCACAGATACGCAGTATTTT | CAWRASGGLTDTQYF
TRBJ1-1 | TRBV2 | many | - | TGTGCCAGCCGGACAGCGAACACTGAAGCTTTCTTT | CASRTANTEAFF
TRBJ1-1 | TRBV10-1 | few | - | TGCGCCAGCAGTCGACAGAGGAACACTGAAGCTTTCTTT | CASSRQRNTEAFF
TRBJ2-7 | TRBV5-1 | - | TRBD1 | TGCGCCAGCAGCCGGGACAGGGACTACGAGCAGTACTTC | CASSRDRDYEQYF
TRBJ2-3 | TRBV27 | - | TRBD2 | TGTGCCAGCAGTTCCAGGCGGGAGGGCATGGATACGCAGTATTTT | CASSSRREGMDTQYF
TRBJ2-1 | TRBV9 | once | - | TGTGCCAGCAGCGGCGACAACTACAATGAGCAGTTCTTC | CASSGDNYNEQFF
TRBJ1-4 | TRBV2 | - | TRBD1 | TGTGCCAGCAGGGCACAGGGGTCTCCTAATGAAAAACTGTTTTTT | CASRAQGSPNEKLFF
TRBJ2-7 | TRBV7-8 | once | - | TGTGCCAGCAGCTTAGCGTGGGATTCCTACGAGCAGTACTTC | CASSLAWDSYEQYF
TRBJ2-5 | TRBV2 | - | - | TGTGCCAGCAGTGGAGAGGATCAAGAGACCCAGTACTTC | CASSGEDQETQYF
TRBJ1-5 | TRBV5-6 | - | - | TGTGCCAGCAGCTTGAGACAGGCCCCTGGGGTCGCAAGCAATCAGCCCCAGCATTTT | CASSLRQAPGVASNQPQHF
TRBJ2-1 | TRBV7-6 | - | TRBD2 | TGTGCCAGCAGCCTTGGGGGCCTAGCGGGAGGTTGGGATGAGCAGTTCTTC | CASSLGGLAGGWDEQFF
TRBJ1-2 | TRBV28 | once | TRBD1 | TGTGCCAGCGGCCCAACAGGGGGCAGGTCTTTTGGCTACACCTTC | CASGPTGGRSFGYTF
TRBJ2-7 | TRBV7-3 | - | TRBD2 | TGTGCCAGCAGGTCACAAGGGACTAGCGGAACCTACGAGCAGTACTTC | CASRSQGTSGTYEQYF
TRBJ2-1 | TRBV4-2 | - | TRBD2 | TGTGCCAGCAGCCAAGATGAAAGCCGGGAGGCCCCTCATGAGCAGTTCTTC | CASSQDESREAPHEQFF
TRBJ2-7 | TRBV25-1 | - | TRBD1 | TGTGCCAGCAGTATAGACAGGGGGGGCTGGTACGAGCAGTACTTC | CASSIDRGGWYEQYF
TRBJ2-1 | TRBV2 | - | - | TGTGCCAGCAGTGATCTGGGGTCCAATGAGCAGTTCTTC | CASSDLGSNEQFF
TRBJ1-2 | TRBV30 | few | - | TGTGCCTGGAGTGTATCAGGATATGGCTACACCTTC | CAWSVSGYGYTF
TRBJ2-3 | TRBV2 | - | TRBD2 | TGTGCCAGCCTGGGGACTAGCGGGAGTTTAGATACGCAGTATTTT | CASLGTSGSLDTQYF
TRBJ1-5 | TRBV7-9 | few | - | TGTGCCAGCAGCTCCACAGGAGACAATCAGCCCCAGCATTTT | CASSSTGDNQPQHF
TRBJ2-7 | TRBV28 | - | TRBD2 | TGTGCCAGCAGGTCTAGCGGGAGCTTCTCCTACGAGCAGTACTTC | CASRSSGSFSYEQYF
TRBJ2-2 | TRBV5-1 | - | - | TGCGCCAGCAGCTCGGGCTCGAACACCGGGGAGCTGTTTTTT | CASSSGSNTGELFF
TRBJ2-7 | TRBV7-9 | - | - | TGTGCCAGCAGCTTACCCAAGGGGGGAGGGTACGAGCAGTACTTC | CASSLPKGGGYEQYF
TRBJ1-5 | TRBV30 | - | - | TGTGCCTGGGGGATTACAGGGAGTCAGCCCCAGCATTTT | CAWGITGSQPQHF
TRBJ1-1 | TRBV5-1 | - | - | TGCGCCAGCAGCACCCGTGGAGGGCGGACTGAAGCTTTCTTT | CASSTRGGRTEAFF
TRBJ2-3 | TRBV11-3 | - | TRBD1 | TGTGCCAGCAGCCGGACAGGGGGCAGGGCAGATACGCAGTATTTT | CASSRTGGRADTQYF
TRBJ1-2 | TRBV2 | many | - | TGTGCCAGCAGCACAGGAAATGGCTACACCTTC | CASSTGNGYTF
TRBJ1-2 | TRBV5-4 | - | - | TGTGCCAGCAGCCCAGTTCACAGGGCCAACTATGGCTACACCTTC | CASSPVHRANYGYTF
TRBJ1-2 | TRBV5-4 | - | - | TGTGCCAGCAGCTTGGACAGGGCTAACTATGGCTACACCTTC | CASSLDRANYGYTF
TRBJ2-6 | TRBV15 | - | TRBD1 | TGTGCCACCAGCAGATCGGGACAGGGATATTCTGGGGCCAACGTCCTGACTTTC | CATSRSGQGYSGANVLTF
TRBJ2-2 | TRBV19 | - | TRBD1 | TGTGCCAGTAGTGACAGGGGGAACACCGGGGAGCTGTTTTTT | CASSDRGNTGELFF
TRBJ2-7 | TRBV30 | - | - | TGTGCTCATACAGATCGACGGGCCCCTTCCTACGAGCAGTACTTC | CAHTDRRAPSYEQYF
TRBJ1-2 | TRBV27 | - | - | TGTGCCAGCAGTTCTCTCCTCGTTCCTCCCACCTATGGCTACACCTTC | CASSSLLVPPTYGYTF
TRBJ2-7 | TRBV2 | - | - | TGTGCCAGCAGTGATGGCCCCTACGAGCAGTACTTC | CASSDGPYEQYF
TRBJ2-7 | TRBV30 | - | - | TGTGCCTGCAGGGTAACCGAGCAGTACTTC | CACRVTEQYF
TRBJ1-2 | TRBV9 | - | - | TGTGCCAGCAGCGGGGGACTCGGGCAGCAACTATATGGCTACACCTTC | CASSGGLGQQLYGYTF
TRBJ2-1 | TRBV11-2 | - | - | TGTGCCAGCAGCCCGAGGCTCCCGAGCTCCTACAATGAGCAGTTCTTC | CASSPRLPSSYNEQFF
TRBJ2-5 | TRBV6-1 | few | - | TGTGCCAGCAGTGAACGGGAGCGAACGACCCAGTACTTC | CASSERERTTQYF
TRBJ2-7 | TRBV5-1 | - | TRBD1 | TGCGCCAGCAGCTCTCCGGGACAGGGCGCCTACGAGCAGTACTTC | CASSSPGQGAYEQYF
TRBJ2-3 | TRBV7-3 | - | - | TGTGCCAGCAGCGCTCTAGCAAGCACAGATACGCAGTATTTT | CASSALASTDTQYF
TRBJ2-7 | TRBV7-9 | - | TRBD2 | TGTGCCAGCAGCCCGCGGGAGGTGACGCAGTACTTC | CASSPREVTQYF
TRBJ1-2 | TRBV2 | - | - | TGTGCCAGCAGTGAAAGCAGGGATTTAGGCTACACCTTC | CASSESRDLGYTF
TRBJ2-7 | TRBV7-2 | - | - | TGTGCCAGCAGCTTTATAGACACATTCTACGAGCAGTACTTC | CASSFIDTFYEQYF
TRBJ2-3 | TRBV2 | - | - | TGTGCCAGGACCAGGGGTAGCACAGATACGCAGTATTTT | CARTRGSTDTQYF
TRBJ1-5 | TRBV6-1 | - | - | TGTGCCAGCACAACCACATGGAGCAATCAGCCCCAGCATTTT | CASTTTWSNQPQHF
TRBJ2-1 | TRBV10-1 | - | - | TGCGCCAGCAGGGATAGCGGTCATCAGTTCTTC | CASRDSGHQFF
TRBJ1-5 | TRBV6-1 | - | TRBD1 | TGTGCCAGCAGTGAAAAGGGGGCTGTTCAGCCCCAGCATTTT | CASSEKGAVQPQHF
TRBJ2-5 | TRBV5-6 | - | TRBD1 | TGTGCCAGCAGCACTCGGACAGGGTTAGGAGAGACCCAGTACTTC | CASSTRTGLGETQYF
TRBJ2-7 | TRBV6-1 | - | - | TGTGCCAGCAGTGAACCTGGAGGGTACGAGCAGTACTTC | CASSEPGGYEQYF
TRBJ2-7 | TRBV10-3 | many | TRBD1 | TGTGCCATCAGTGACCCCGGGACAGGGGCCTACGAGCAGTACTTC | CAISDPGTGAYEQYF
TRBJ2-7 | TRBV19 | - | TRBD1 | TGTGCCAGTAGTATCGGGACAGGAGCCTACGAGCAGTACTTC | CASSIGTGAYEQYF
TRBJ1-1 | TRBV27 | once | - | TGTGCCAGCAGTTTGGCAGGGAGCGACACTGAAGCTTTCTTT | CASSLAGSDTEAFF
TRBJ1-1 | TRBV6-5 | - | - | TGTGCCAGCAGTTTAGTTCAGAACACTGAAGCTTTCTTT | CASSLVQNTEAFF
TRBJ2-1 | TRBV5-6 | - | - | TGTGCCAGCAGCTTGGGTGGGAGTAATGAGCAGTTCTTC | CASSLGGSNEQFF
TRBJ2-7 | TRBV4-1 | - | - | TGCGCCAGCAGCCAACCAGCGGAATCCTACGAGCAGTACTTC | CASSQPAESYEQYF
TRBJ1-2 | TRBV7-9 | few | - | TGTGCCAGCAGCTCCGACTATGGCTACACCTTC | CASSSDYGYTF
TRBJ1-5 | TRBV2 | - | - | TGTGCCAGCAGTGAGGGGAGGGAAGTCCAGCCCCAGCATTTT | CASSEGREVQPQHF
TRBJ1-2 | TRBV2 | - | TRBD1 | TGTGCCAGCACCCCAGGGGGCTATGGCTACACCTTC | CASTPGGYGYTF
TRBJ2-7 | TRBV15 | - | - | TGTGCCACCAGCAGAGATACGGCAGTCTACGAGCAGTACTTC | CATSRDTAVYEQYF